This entry is about one TCR beta chain. What this receptor recognizes is not known. No qualities accompany the bases; no much larger clone lies one base away. Each collaborating institution followed its own protocols to collect whole blood in K2EDTA tubes. For TCRbeta analysis, collaborators shipped samples in one of three forms: frozen whole blood, isolated PBMCs, or DNA extracted from either of those sample types. These data come from a study of blood T cell repertoires in COVID-19 (dated by TCRdb to the early 2020s). Regarding the complete study: Samples from collaborators originated in the United States, Italy and Spain and spanned both the acute and convalescent phases of COVID-19. Sample metadata almost always included a de-identified subject ID, COVID-19 status, age in years and sex. The material from the prospective study consisted of cDNA or gDNA derived from T cells, B-cell-depleted T cells, or PBMCs. A freely available public database, intended as a resource for researchers studying the immune response to SARS-CoV-2, is where the repertoires were released. Where HLA class I and class II types were available, the types were taken from metadata supplied by the sample provider, not from assay-based typing. Samples were obtained from the ongoing ImmuneRACE study (first 160 participants) and from 1,254 subjects provided by 6 global collaborators. Subjects who had been exposed to COVID-19, were actively infected with it, or had recovered from it provided the deeply sampled blood TCRbeta repertoires that made up the dataset. Broader findings and caveats from the paper: Clinical and demographic metadata were provided uncurated, with the amount varying by source and participant.

TCRbeta CDR3 regions were amplified from genomic DNA using the immunoSEQ Assay, a bias-controlled multiplex PCR. In the authors' own workflow: Within the assay, amplification of reference gene primers was used to estimate how many nucleated cells each sample contained. Sequence reads were collapsed and filtered to measure the absolute abundance of every unique TCRbeta CDR3 rearrangement. Productive Simpson clonality was computed per sample as the square root of Simpson's diversity index over productive rearrangements. This immuneACCESS table, as held by TCRdb, lists in-frame sequences with V and J called but not all clones. Of the missing ones, under half trace to an unresolved V gene in checked studies; the others have no known cause. V, J and clone size were drawn from that table, and D and trimming were deduced from the DNA. Within this sample are 130,000 to 150,000 clones, with roughly 79% of them counted one time only. The biggest ten clones account for 1.5% to 2.5% of the sample.

From the cysteine up to the phenylalanine, the CDR3 has a length of 15 residues. Only CDR3 DNA is held: 45 bases, read in frame from base 1. The germline V gene (reference sequence) provides CDR1 MNHEY and CDR2 SMNVEV. Trimming leaves V shorter by 6 bases and J shorter by 0 bases, with the junction holding 5 bases beyond the gene matches. The receptor's source is a woman aged 55-69 years with acute or convalescent COVID-19. The chain was built from TRBV27 and TRBJ2-1, with 7 junctional bases fitting TRBD2. The sequenced sample was peripheral blood. DNA sequence: TGTGCCAGCAGCCCCCGCGGGAGCTCCTACAATGAGCAGTTCTTC. Translation gives CASSPRGSSYNEQFF.